This T cell receptor (beta chain) was sequenced for a study of control samples from healthy donors and cancer patients. The method was immunoSEQ multiplex PCR; TCRdb's version includes in-frame clones alone and lacks a portion of them. Among 25,000 to 30,000 clones listed, 70% to 90% were seen once. The CDR3 covers 12 residues. Comments on this clone: At one end, the junction sequence differs from germline, possibly due to a read error.

The sequence came from a female donor with melanoma. This chain connects TRBV12-3 or TRBV12-4 to TRBJ1-5; a possible D gene is TRBD1 (6 bases). The specimen was formalin-fixed, paraffin-embedded tissue. In DNA, the CDR3 is TGTGCCAGCAAACAGGGCAACCAGCCCCAGCATTTT. Translation: CASKQGNQPQHF.